A single TCR beta chain is shown here with its context. The antigen is not known. These data are taken from a study of cytomegalovirus exposure and HLA in healthy donors. Study results and limitations: In presence/absence analyses, roughly uniform sequencing depth across donors was assumed.

The PCR was carried out with 60 Vbeta primers and 13 Jbeta primers. The assay was immunoSEQ multiplex PCR, and TCRdb's table has in-frame clones only and misses some. The profile shows fewer than 200,000 clones, 65% to 90% of them singletons. This CDR3 has 14 amino acids. J was trimmed by 8 bases and V by 2 bases; bases with no gene match: 4. Germline V gives CDR1 MNHNY, CDR2 SVGAGI (reference sequence). At the time of sampling, donors were nominally healthy, though unrecorded immune exposures were likely. The TCR comes from a human donor in good health. The specimen sequenced was PBMCs. This sequence joins TRBV6-6 and TRBJ2-1; 9 bases are shared with TRBD2. The CDR3 DNA reads TGTGCCAGCAGTTACGGCGGGGGGGCGGATGAGCAGTTCTTC. Its translation is CASSYGGGADEQFF.